The 2 T cell receptor beta chains below all came from one sample that was sequenced in a study of cytomegalovirus exposure and HLA in healthy donors. PCR involved 60 Vbeta and 13 Jbeta primers. Data came from immunoSEQ multiplex PCR; TCRdb stores just in-frame clones and leaves some out. The sample records around 99,000 clones, 65% to 85% being singletons. Material: PBMCs. The origin of the receptors is a man aged 18-30 years in good health and CMV-seronegative.

This chain connects TRBV10-3 to TRBJ2-5, with D possibly being TRBD1 (6 bases). Near its end, the DNA agrees better with TRBJ2-7, so the J call may be wrong. Per the germline V gene, CDR1 is ENHRY and CDR2 is SYGVKD. The CDR3 extends over 11 amino acids. CDR3 residues: CAVQGSYEQYF. CDR3 in DNA: TGTGCCGTACAGGGAAGCTACGAGCAGTACTTC.

This chain links TRBV6-4 with TRBJ2-1; no clear D. CDR1 and CDR2 (germline): MRHNA, SNTAGT. V was cut by 2 bases and J by 0 bases, with 8 bases left in between. The CDR3 contains 15 residues. CDR3 DNA sequence: TGTGCCAGCAGTGACACCTCCGGCTCCTACAATGAGCAGTTCTTC. Its protein product is CASSDTSGSYNEQFF.